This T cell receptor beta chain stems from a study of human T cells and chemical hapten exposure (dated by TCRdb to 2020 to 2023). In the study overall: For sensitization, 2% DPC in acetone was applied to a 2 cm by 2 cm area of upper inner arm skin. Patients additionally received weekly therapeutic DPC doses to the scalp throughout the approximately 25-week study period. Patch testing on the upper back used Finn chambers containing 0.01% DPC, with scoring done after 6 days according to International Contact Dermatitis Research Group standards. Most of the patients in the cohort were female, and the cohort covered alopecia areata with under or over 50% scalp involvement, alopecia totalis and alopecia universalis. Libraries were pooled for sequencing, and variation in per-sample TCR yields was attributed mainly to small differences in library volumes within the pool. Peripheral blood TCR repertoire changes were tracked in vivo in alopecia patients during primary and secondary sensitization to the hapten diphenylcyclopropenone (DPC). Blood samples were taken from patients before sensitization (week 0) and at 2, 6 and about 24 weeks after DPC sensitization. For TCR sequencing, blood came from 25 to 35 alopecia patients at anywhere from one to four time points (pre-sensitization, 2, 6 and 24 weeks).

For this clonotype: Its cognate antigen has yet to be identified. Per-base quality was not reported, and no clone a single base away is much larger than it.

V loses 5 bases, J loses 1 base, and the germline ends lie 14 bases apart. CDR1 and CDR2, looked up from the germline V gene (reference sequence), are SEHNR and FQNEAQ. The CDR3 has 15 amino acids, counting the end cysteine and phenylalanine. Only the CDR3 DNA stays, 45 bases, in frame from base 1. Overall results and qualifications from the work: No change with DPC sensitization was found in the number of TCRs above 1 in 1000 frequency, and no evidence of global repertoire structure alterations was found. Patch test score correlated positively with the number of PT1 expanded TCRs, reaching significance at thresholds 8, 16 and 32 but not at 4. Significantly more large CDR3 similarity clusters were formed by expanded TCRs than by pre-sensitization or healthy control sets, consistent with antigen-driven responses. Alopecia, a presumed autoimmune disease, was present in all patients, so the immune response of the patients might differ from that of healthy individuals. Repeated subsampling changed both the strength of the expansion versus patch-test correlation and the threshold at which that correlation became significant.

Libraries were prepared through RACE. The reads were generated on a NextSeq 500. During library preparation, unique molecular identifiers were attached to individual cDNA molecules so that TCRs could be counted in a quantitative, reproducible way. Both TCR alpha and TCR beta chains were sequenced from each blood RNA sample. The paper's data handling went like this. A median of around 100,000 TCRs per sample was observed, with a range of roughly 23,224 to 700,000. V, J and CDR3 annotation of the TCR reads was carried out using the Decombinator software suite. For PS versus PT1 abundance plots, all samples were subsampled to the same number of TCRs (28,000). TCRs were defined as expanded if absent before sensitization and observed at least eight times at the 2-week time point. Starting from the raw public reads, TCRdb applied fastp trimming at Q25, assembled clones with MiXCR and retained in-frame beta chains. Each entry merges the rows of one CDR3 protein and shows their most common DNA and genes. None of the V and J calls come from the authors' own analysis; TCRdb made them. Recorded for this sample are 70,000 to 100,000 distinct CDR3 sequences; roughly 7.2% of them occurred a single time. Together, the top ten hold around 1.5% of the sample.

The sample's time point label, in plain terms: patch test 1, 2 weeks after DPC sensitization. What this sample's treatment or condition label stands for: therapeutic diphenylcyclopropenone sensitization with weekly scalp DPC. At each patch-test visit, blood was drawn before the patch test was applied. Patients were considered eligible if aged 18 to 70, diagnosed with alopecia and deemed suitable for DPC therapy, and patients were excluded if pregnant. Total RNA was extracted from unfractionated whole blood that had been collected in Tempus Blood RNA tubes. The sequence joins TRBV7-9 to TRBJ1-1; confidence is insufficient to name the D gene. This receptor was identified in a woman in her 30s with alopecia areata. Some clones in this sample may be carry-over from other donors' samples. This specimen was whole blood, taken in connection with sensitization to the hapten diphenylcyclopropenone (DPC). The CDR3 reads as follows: CASSPLARQNTEAFF. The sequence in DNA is TGTGCCAGCAGCCCCCTGGCGCGACAGAACACTGAAGCTTTCTTT.